This TCR beta chain was recorded in a study of shared clonotypes between healthy human individuals. Across the study: Per-donor plates numbered three CD4 naive, three CD4 memory, two CD8 naive and one CD8 memory. Notes on the study in general: Relative to clonotypes present in all four donors, those not shared had lower generation probabilities. With a handful of donors compared, 4% to 5% of naive CD4 clonotypes were shared.

V was pared by 2 bases and J by 3 bases, with 8 bases between. Germline CDR1 and CDR2: SGHTA and FQGTGA. CDR3 length: 13 residues. Of note for this clone: What it binds is unknown.

Sorted-subset replicate PCRs used 200 ng DNA, some 31,000 T cell genomes. The method was immunoSEQ multiplex PCR; TCRdb's version includes in-frame clones alone and lacks a portion of them. This table holds 650,000 to 700,000 clones, 90% found once. The chain carries TRBV7-3 and TRBJ2-7; D not resolved. Material: memory CD8+ T cells from PBMCs. Subset defined: CD45RO+ cells pooled with CCR7-negative TemRA cells. This receptor was obtained from a man aged 18 to 29 in good health. Some clones in this sample may be carry-over from other donors' samples. The CDR3: CASSLAARYEQYF. CDR3 DNA: TGTGCCAGCAGCTTAGCTGCGCGCTACGAGCAGTACTTC. The whole variable domain, remainder taken from reference TRBV7-3 and TRBJ2-7, is GAGVSQTPSNKVTEKGKYVELRCDPISGHTALYWYRQSLGQGPEFLIYFQGTGAADDSGLPNDRFFAVRPEGSVSTLKIQRTERGDSAVYLCASSLAARYEQYFGPGTRLTVT.